This entry lists 7 T cell receptor beta chains sequenced from one sample in a study of blood T cell repertoires in COVID-19. The assay was immunoSEQ multiplex PCR, and TCRdb's table has in-frame clones only and misses some. Here the sample spans approximately 530,000 clones, roughly 91% being singletons. Sequences were obtained from peripheral blood. Receptor source: a woman between 50 and 59 years old with COVID-19, enrolled during active disease.

The rearrangement joins TRBV2 to TRBJ1-1; 7 nucleotides align to TRBD1. CDR1 and CDR2 from the germline V gene are SNHLY and FYNNEI. The CDR3 length is 13 residues. V dropped 5 bases and J dropped 7; count of bases not matched to a gene: 7. The CDR3 nucleotides are TGTGCCAGCAGTAGAGAACAGGGGTTTGAAGCTTTCTTT. Its translation is CASSREQGFEAFF.

The chain couples TRBV19 to TRBJ2-6, with D maybe TRBD2 (6 bases). The CDR3 contains 17 residues. CDR1 is LNHDA and CDR2 is SQIVND in the germline V gene (reference sequence). Trimming cost V 4 bases and J 7 bases, with 20 bases left between them. The CDR3 DNA follows: TGTGCCAGTAGTAATCCGTACGAAGGGCGGGAAGCCAACGTCCTGACTTTC. This sequence encodes CASSNPYEGREANVLTF.

This sequence joins TRBV7-8 and TRBJ2-1; D is unclear. Deletions cut 3 bases from V and 4 bases from J, with 10 bases between. This CDR3 contains 14 residues. Per the germline V gene, CDR1 is SGHVS and CDR2 is FQNEAQ. CDR3 region: CASSFYDTYNEQFF. The DNA for the CDR3 is TGTGCCAGCAGCTTTTATGACACATACAATGAGCAGTTCTTC.

CDR3 bases: TGTGCCAGTAGTCTCCAGGGGTCCCCCTCCAAAAACATTCAGTACTTC. It yields the protein CASSLQGSPSKNIQYF. The rearrangement links TRBV19 to TRBJ2-4, with a weak D call TRBD1 (6 bases). The germline gives CDR1 LNHDA, CDR2 SQIVND (reference sequence). V was clipped by 5 bases and J by 2 bases, with 16 bases between them. The CDR3 contains 16 residues.

This clone turned up a few times. V is TRBV7-3 and J is TRBJ2-1, with D possibly being TRBD1 (6 bases). Germline values: CDR1 SGHTA, CDR2 FQGTGA. Trimming left V 0 bases short and J 6 bases short, with 9 bases between. This CDR3 contains 14 residues. The CDR3 reads CASSLTRGGNEQFF. Here the CDR3 DNA reads TGTGCCAGCAGCTTAACGCGAGGGGGCAATGAGCAGTTCTTC.

The genes are TRBV10-2 and TRBJ1-1; the D gene is possibly TRBD1 (5 bases). The germline V gene encodes CDR1 WSHSY and CDR2 SAAADI. CDR3 size: 16 residues. V lost 3 bases and J 0 bases, leaving 14 bases between the germline ends. CDR3 bases: TGCGCCAGCAGTGACCCGATCCAGGGCATGAACACTGAAGCTTTCTTT. Amino acids: CASSDPIQGMNTEAFF.

This chain's CDR3 is CASSPLTNRGWTGELFF. The CDR3 nucleotides are TGTGCCAGCTCACCACTCACTAACAGGGGTTGGACCGGGGAGCTGTTTTTT. The J gene is TRBJ2-2, the V gene TRBV18, with 7 positions matching TRBD1. From germline, CDR1 is KGHSH and CDR2 LQKENI. The CDR3 is made up of 17 amino acids. V was clipped by 1 base and J by 5 bases; unmatched bases: 10.